The 18 T cell receptor beta chains below come from one sample, sequenced in a study of cytomegalovirus exposure and HLA in healthy donors. Researchers ran the PCR with 60 Vbeta and 13 Jbeta primers. Profiling relied on immunoSEQ multiplex PCR, and the TCRdb table lists in-frame clones only, not all of them. The top ten clones hold approximately 1.3% of a sample with 150,000 or so clones, just under 80% of them seen once. Specimen: PBMCs. These receptors all stem from a man younger than 40 in good health and CMV-seronegative.

V is TRBV4-3 and J is TRBJ2-5; TRBD2 aligns across 8 bases. Germline V gene data show CDR1 as LGHNA and CDR2 as YSLEER. The CDR3 length is 18 residues. Losses at the gene ends were 0 bases for V and 0 bases for J; bases not matched to a gene: 9. The CDR3 is CASSQDGAAGGDQETQYF. CDR3 DNA: TGCGCCAGCAGCCAAGATGGTGCGGCGGGGGGAGACCAAGAGACCCAGTACTTC.

The chain joins TRBV4-3 to TRBJ1-4; 7 bases map to TRBD1. Germline CDR1 and CDR2: LGHNA and YSLEER. The V segment lost 0 bases and the J segment 7 bases; nucleotides outside the gene matches: 8. The CDR3 consists of 16 residues. As DNA, the CDR3 is TGCGCCAGCAGCCAAGAGTTGAGACAGGGCGGTGAAAAACTGTTTTTT. It is translated as CASSQELRQGGEKLFF.

The chain recombines TRBV7-3 with TRBJ2-1; 7 bases map to TRBD1. Per germline, CDR1 SGHTA and CDR2 FQGTGA. The V gene end was trimmed by 5 bases and the J gene end by 0 bases; junction bases not matched to a gene: 1. The CDR3 is 14 amino acids. CDR3 region: CASSPGGSYNEQFF. CDR3 nucleotide sequence: TGTGCCAGCAGCCCAGGGGGCTCCTACAATGAGCAGTTCTTC.

The rearrangement joins TRBV9 to TRBJ2-7; 10 bases are a match to TRBD1. Trimming removed 4 bases from V and 6 bases from J; junction bases left unmatched: 7. The length of the CDR3 is 14 residues. CDR1 SGDLS and CDR2 YYNGEE come from the germline V gene. In DNA form, the CDR3 reads TGTGCCAGCAGCCCTCATGACAGGGGGCGCGAGCAGTACTTC. Its translation is CASSPHDRGREQYF. Combining the CDR3 with reference TRBV9 and TRBJ2-7 gives the whole variable domain DSGVTQTPKHLITATGQRVTLRCSPRSGDLSVYWYQQSLDQGLQFLIQYYNGEERAKGNILERFSAQQFPDLHSELNLSSLELGDSALYFCASSPHDRGREQYFGPGTRLTVT.

This clone was counted between two and nine times. The J gene is TRBJ2-1, the V gene TRBV6-4; no definite D call. V was pared by 2 bases and J by 6 bases, with 8 bases between. CDR1 is MRHNA and CDR2 is SNTAGT in the germline V gene. The CDR3 spans 13 residues. CDR3 in DNA: TGTGCCAGCAGTGACAGCACTACCAATGAGCAGTTCTTC. Amino acid sequence: CASSDSTTNEQFF.

The chain employs TRBV10-3 and TRBJ2-3; 12 nucleotides line up with TRBD2. Germline V gene lookup returns CDR1 ENHRY and CDR2 SYGVKD. There are 18 residues in the CDR3. The V segment lost 7 bases and the J segment 0 bases; nucleotides outside the gene matches: 11. DNA for the CDR3: TGTGCCATCAATCCTAGCGGGGGGGCCCCTCCTAGCACAGATACGCAGTATTTT. Protein: CAINPSGGAPPSTDTQYF.

The chain carries TRBV29-1 and TRBJ2-1, with D perhaps matching TRBD1 (6 bases). Germline V gene sequence: CDR1 SQVTM, CDR2 ANQGSEA. Trimming shortened V by 2 bases and J by 8 bases, and 16 bases separated the two germline ends. The length of the CDR3 is 14 residues. The CDR3 reads CSVETMTGSYEQFF. The CDR3 DNA sequence: TGCAGCGTTGAAACGATGACAGGTAGCTATGAGCAGTTCTTC.

V gene TRBV27 combines with J gene TRBJ2-1, with D maybe TRBD2 (6 bases). CDR3 length: 13 amino acids. Germline V gene data show CDR1 as MNHEY and CDR2 as SMNVEV (reference sequence). V was trimmed by 3 bases and J by 5 bases, leaving 8 bases between them. In nucleotides, the CDR3 is TGTGCCAGCAGTTTCCTAGCGAACAATGAGCAGTTCTTC. This encodes CASSFLANNEQFF.

The chain uses TRBV10-3 and TRBJ2-5; 12 bases line up with TRBD1. The V gene end was trimmed by 7 bases and the J gene end by 4 bases; junction bases not matched to a gene: 19. The germline gives CDR1 ENHRY, CDR2 SYGVKD. CDR3 length equals 19 residues. CDR3 DNA sequence: TGTGCCATCAAGTCTAAATCTGGGACAGGGGGCGCTCGGGGAGAGACCCAGTACTTC. Translation gives CAIKSKSGTGGARGETQYF.

The table lists this clone with a count of one. The genes are TRBV5-1 and TRBJ1-1; 10 bases fit TRBD1. Germline CDR1 SGHRS, CDR2 YFSETQ. CDR3 length: 14 residues. V trimming: 4 bases; J trimming: 5 bases; junction bases outside the gene matches: 5. As DNA, the CDR3 is TGCGCCAGCAGCACCGGACAGGGGGGGACTGAAGCTTTCTTT. It yields the protein CASSTGQGGTEAFF.

The CDR3 DNA sequence: TGTGCCATCAAAAAGGGACAGGGCTATGGCTACACCTTC. It yields the protein CAIKKGQGYGYTF. J is TRBJ1-2 and V is TRBV10-3; TRBD1 agrees at 9 bases. V trimming: 7 bases; J trimming: 4 bases; junction bases outside the gene matches: 4. The CDR3 length is 13 residues. Germline V gene data show CDR1 as ENHRY and CDR2 as SYGVKD.

The chain uses TRBV5-5 and TRBJ2-1; D is possibly TRBD2 (5 bases). CDR1 is SGHKS, CDR2 YYEKEE, per germline (reference sequence). Between the trimmed V and J ends, which lost 0 bases and 2 bases, there was a span of 12 bases. CDR3 length: 16 amino acids. The DNA for the CDR3 is TGTGCCAGCAGCTTGGGGCTAGCTCTTACCTACAATGAGCAGTTCTTC. It encodes CASSLGLALTYNEQFF.

The chain has TRBV28 and TRBJ2-3; TRBD2 matches at 13 bases. The J segment lost 6 bases and the V segment lost 6 bases, leaving 12 bases of the junction unmatched. Germline V lookup: CDR1 MDHEN, CDR2 SYDVKM. This CDR3 spans 17 amino acids. The CDR3 bases are TGTGCCAGCAGGGGGAGGACCACTAGCGGGGGGGCGGATACGCAGTATTTT. Its translation: CASRGRTTSGGADTQYF.

The rearrangement uses TRBV30 and TRBJ2-5; 13 bases are a match to TRBD2. The end of the DNA is better explained by TRBJ2-7, so the J call may be wrong. CDR3 length: 14 amino acids. Germline CDR1 is GTSNPN and CDR2 is SVGIG (reference sequence). CDR3 sequence (DNA): TGTGCCTGGACCACTAGCGGGAGGGGGTACGAGCAGTACTTC. Protein product: CAWTTSGRGYEQYF.

The chain employs TRBV4-1 and TRBJ2-3; TRBD1 is a possible D gene (6 bases). V was clipped by 4 bases and J by 0 bases, with 8 bases between them. This CDR3 has 14 amino acids. Germline CDR1 is MGHRA and CDR2 is YSYEKL. The CDR3 sequence: CASSLQGSTDTQYF. DNA for the CDR3: TGCGCCAGCAGCCTACAGGGAAGCACAGATACGCAGTATTTT.

This chain uses TRBV7-2 with TRBJ2-5; perhaps TRBD2 as D (5 bases). With 5 bases removed from V and 2 bases from J, the gap between germline ends came to 18 bases. Germline lookup yields CDR1 SGHTA and CDR2 FQGNSA. This CDR3 is built from 16 residues. CDR3 sequence: CASSHKEVIVQETQYF. The CDR3 region has the DNA TGTGCCAGCAGCCATAAGGAGGTTATAGTGCAAGAGACCCAGTACTTC.

The V gene is TRBV5-6, the J gene TRBJ2-6, with 12 bases fitting TRBD1. This CDR3 region has 17 residues. Trimming took 4 bases from V and 3 from J; bases not matched to a gene: 5. Germline V CDR1 and CDR2: SGHDT, YYEEEE. The CDR3 sequence: CASSRGTGGDGANVLTF. CDR3 sequence (DNA): TGTGCCAGCAGCAGGGGGACAGGGGGCGATGGGGCCAACGTCCTGACTTTC. Variable domain in full (rest from reference TRBV5-6 and TRBJ2-6): DAGVTQSPTHLIKTRGQQVTLRCSPKSGHDTVSWYQQALGQGPQFIFQYYEEEERQRGNFPDRFSGHQFPNYSSELNVNALLLGDSALYLCASSRGTGGDGANVLTFGAGSRLTVL.

The rearrangement links TRBV9 to TRBJ1-3; D is ambiguous. The CDR3 sequence is 12 residues long. Germline-derived CDR1 and CDR2 are SGDLS and YYNGEE. V lost 2 bases to trimming and J lost 4 bases, with 4 bases between them. CDR3 residues: CASSVGGNTIYF. Written as DNA, the CDR3 is TGTGCCAGCAGCGTTGGCGGAAACACCATATATTTT.